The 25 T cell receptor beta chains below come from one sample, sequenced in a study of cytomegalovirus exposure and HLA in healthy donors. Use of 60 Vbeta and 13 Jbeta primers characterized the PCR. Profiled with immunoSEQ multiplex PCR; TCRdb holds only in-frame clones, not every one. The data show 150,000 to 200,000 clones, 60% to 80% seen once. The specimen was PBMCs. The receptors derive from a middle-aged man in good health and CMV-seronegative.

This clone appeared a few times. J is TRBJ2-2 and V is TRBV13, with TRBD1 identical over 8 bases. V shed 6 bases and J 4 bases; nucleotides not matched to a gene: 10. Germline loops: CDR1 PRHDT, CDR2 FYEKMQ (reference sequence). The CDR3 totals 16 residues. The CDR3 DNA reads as TGTGCCAGCAGACGAGACAGGGGAACCGGCACCGGGGAGCTGTTTTTT. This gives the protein CASRRDRGTGTGELFF.

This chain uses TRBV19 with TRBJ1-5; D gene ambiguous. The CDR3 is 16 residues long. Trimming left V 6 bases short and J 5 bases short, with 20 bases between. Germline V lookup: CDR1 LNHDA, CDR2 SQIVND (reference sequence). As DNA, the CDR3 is TGTGCCAGTAGCCTCCCCTCCGCCAGTCGGGATCAGCCCCAGCATTTT. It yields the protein CASSLPSASRDQPQHF. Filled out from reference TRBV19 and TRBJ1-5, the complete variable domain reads DGGITQSPKYLFRKEGQNVTLSCEQNLNHDAMYWYRQDPGQGLRLIYYSQIVNDFQKGDIAEGYSVSREKKESFPLTVTSAQKNPTAFYLCASSLPSASRDQPQHFGDGTRLSIL.

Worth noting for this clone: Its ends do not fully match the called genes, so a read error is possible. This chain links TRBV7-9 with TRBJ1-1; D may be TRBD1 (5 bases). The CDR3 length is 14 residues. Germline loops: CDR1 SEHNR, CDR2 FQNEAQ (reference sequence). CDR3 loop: CSSSLDAGGFGAFF. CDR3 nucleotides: TGTTCCAGCAGCTTAGATGCGGGGGGTTTCGGCGCTTTCTTT.

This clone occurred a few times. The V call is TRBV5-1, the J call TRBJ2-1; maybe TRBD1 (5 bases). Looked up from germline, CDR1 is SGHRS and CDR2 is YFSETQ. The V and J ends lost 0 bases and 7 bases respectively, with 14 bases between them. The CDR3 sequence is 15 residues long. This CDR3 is CASSLEGQPANEQFF. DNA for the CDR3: TGCGCCAGCAGCTTGGAGGGGCAGCCGGCGAATGAGCAGTTCTTC.

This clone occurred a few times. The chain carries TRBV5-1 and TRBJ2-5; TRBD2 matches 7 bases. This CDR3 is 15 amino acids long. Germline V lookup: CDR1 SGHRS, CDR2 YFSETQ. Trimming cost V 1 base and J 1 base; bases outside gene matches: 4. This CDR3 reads CASSLWGGPQETQYF. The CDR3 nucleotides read TGCGCCAGCAGCTTGTGGGGAGGGCCCCAAGAGACCCAGTACTTC. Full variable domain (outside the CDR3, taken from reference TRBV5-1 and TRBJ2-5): KAGVTQTPRYLIKTRGQQVTLSCSPISGHRSVSWYQQTPGQGLQFLFEYFSETQRNKGNFPGRFSGRQFSNSRSEMNVSTLELGDSALYLCASSLWGGPQETQYFGPGTRLLVL.

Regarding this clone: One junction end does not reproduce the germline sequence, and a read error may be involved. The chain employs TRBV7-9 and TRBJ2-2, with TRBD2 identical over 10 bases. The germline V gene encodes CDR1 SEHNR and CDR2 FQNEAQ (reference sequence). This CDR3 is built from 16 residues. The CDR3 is CSSSNGLADPSGELFF. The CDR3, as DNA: TGTTCCAGCAGCAACGGACTAGCGGACCCCAGCGGGGAGCTGTTTTTT.

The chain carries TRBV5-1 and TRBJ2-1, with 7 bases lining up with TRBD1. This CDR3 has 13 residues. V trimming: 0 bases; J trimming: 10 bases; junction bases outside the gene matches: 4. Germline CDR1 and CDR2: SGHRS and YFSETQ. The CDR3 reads CASSLEGAVEQFF. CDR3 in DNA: TGCGCCAGCAGCTTGGAGGGGGCAGTCGAGCAGTTCTTC.

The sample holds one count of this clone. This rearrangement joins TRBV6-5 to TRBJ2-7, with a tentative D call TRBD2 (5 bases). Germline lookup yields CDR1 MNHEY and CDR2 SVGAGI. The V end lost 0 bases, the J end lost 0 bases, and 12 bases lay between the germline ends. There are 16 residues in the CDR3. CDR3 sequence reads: CASSYSTGSSSYEQYF. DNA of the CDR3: TGTGCCAGCAGTTACTCGACGGGGTCTAGCTCCTACGAGCAGTACTTC.

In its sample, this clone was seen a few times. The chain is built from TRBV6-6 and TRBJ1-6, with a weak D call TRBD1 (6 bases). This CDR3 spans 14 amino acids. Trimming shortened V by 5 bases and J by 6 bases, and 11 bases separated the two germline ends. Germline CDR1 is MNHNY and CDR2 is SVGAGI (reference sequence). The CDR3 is CASSQQGGNSPLHF. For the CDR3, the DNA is TGTGCCAGCAGTCAACAGGGTGGTAATTCACCCCTCCACTTT.

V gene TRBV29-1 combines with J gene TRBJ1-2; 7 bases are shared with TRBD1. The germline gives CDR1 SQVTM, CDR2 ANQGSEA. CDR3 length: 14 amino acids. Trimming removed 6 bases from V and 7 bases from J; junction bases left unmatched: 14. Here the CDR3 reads CSVEPRQGTGGYTF. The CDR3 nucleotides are TGCAGCGTGGAGCCCAGACAGGGAACGGGTGGCTACACCTTC.

CDR3 loop: CASSEAFTGSSGANVLTF. CDR3 bases: TGTGCCAGCAGTGAAGCGTTTACAGGGTCCTCTGGGGCCAACGTCCTGACTTTC. V is TRBV6-1 and J is TRBJ2-6; perhaps TRBD1 as D (6 bases). In germline, CDR1 is MNHNS, CDR2 SASEGT. The CDR3 covers 18 residues. With 0 bases removed from V and 0 bases from J, the gap between germline ends came to 12 bases.

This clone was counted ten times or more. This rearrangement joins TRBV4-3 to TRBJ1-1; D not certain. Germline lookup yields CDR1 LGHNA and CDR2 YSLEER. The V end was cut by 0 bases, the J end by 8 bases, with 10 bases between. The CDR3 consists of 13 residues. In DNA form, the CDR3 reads TGCGCCAGCAGCCAAGAAGTACTACGGGAAGCTTTCTTT. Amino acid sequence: CASSQEVLREAFF.

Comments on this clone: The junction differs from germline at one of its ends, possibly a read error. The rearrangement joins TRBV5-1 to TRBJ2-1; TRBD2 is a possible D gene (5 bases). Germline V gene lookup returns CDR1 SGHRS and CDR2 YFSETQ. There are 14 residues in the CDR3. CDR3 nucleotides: TGCGCCAGCAGCTTGACGGCTAGCTACGATGAGCAGTTCTTC. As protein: CASSLTASYDEQFF.

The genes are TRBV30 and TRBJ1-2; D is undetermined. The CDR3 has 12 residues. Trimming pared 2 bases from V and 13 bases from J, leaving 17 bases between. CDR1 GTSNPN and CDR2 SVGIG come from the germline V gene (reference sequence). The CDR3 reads CAWSPQGESLTF. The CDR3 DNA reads TGTGCCTGGAGTCCCCAAGGAGAGAGTCTCACCTTC. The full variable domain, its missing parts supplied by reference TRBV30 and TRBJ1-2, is SQTIHQWPATLVQPVGSPLSLECTVEGTSNPNLYWYRQAAGRGLQLLFYSVGIGQISSEVPQNLSASRPQDRQFILSSKKLLLSDSGFYLCAWSPQGESLTFGSGTRLTVV.

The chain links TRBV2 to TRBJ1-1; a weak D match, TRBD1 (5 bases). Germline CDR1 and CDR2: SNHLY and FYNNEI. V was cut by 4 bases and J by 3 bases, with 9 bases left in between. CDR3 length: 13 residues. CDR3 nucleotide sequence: TGTGCCAGCAGTGGACAGATGGACACTGAAGCTTTCTTT. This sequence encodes CASSGQMDTEAFF.

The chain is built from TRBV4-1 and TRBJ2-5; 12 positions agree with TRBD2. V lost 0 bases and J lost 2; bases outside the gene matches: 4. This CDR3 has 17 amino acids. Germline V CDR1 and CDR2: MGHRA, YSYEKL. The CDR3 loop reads CASSQDFTSGGQETQYF. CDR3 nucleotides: TGCGCCAGCAGCCAAGATTTTACTAGCGGGGGGCAAGAGACCCAGTACTTC.

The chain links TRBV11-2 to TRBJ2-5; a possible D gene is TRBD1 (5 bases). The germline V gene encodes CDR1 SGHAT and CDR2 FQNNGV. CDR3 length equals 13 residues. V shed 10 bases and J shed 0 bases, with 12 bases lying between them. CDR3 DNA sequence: TGTGCCACCCGACGCAGGGACCAAGAGACCCAGTACTTC. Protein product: CATRRRDQETQYF.

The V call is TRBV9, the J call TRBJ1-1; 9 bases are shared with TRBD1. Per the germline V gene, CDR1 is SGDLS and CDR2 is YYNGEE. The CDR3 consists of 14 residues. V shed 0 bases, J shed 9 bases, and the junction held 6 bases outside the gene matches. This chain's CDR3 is CASSVGQGEIKAFF. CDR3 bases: TGTGCCAGCAGCGTAGGACAGGGGGAAATCAAAGCTTTCTTT.

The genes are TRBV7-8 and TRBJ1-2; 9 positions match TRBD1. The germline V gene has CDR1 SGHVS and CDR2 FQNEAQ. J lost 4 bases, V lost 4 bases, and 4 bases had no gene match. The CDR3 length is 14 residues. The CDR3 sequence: CASSSGTGTYGYTF. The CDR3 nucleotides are TGTGCCAGCAGCTCCGGGACAGGGACCTATGGCTACACCTTC.

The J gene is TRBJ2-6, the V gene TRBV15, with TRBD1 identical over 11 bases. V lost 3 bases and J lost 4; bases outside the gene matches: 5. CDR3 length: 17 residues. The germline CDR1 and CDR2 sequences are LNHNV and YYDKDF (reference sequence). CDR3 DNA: TGTGCCACCAGCAGCGGACAGGGGGCAGCAGGGGCCAACGTCCTGACTTTC. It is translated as CATSSGQGAAGANVLTF.

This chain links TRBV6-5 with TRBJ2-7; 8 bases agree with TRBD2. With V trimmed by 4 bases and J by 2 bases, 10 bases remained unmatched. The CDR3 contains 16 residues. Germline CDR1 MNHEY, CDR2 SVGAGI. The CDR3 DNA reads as TGTGCCAGCAGTTGGCCCCTAGCGGGTACCACCTACGAGCAGTACTTC. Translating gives CASSWPLAGTTYEQYF.

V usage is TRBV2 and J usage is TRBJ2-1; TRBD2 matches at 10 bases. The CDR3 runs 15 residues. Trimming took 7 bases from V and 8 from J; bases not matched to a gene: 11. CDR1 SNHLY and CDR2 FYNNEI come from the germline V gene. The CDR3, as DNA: TGTGCCAGCAAGGGATCCAGCGGGAGGGTTGATGAGCAGTTCTTC. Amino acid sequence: CASKGSSGRVDEQFF.

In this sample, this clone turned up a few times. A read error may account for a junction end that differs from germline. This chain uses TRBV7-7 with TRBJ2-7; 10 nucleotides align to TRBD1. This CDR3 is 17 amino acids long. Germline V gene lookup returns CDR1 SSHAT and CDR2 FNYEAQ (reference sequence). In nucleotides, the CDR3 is TGTGCTAGCAGCTCCAACCGGGGACAGGGGAGGGTGTACGAGCAGTACTTC. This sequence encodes CASSSNRGQGRVYEQYF.

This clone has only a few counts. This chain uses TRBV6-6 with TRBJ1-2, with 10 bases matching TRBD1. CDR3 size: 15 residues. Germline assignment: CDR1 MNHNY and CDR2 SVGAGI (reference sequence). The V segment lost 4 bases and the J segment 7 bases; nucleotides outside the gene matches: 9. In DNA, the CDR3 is TGTGCCAGCAGTTCCGAGTTAAGGGACAGGGGTGGCTACACCTTC. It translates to CASSSELRDRGGYTF.

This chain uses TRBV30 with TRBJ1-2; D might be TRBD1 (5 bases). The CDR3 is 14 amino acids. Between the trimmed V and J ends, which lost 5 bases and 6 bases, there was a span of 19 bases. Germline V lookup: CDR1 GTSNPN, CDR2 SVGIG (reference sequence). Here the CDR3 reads CAWLILRVTDGYTF. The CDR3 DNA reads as TGTGCCTGGTTAATACTTAGGGTGACAGATGGCTACACCTTC.